This T cell receptor beta chain was sequenced during a study of blood T cells in healthy people across ages. Overall study results and limits: Age showed a roughly linear inverse relationship with TCR beta diversity per million T cells.

Only a few counts were recorded for this clonotype. What it binds is unknown. CDR3 size: 11 residues. Germline V lookup: CDR1 DFQATT, CDR2 SNEGSKA (reference sequence). V was clipped by 6 bases and J by 7 bases, with 12 bases between them. A second PCR, run for roughly 7 to 11 cycles, used a sample-barcoded 5' primer plus a J-beta primer mix. The template-switch adaptor was a 5' adaptor with 12 random nucleotides. It tagged each cDNA molecule. TCRdb reanalysed the 5' RACE reads using MiXCR and keeps one entry per CDR3 protein. The repertoire holds around 790,000 distinct CDR3 sequences, with around 45% as singletons.

This chain links TRBV20-1 with TRBJ1-2; D perhaps matches TRBD1 (5 bases). Sequencing was done on a sample of blood. The receptor's source is a man aged 60-69 years in good health. CDR3 sequence: CSAQGDIGYTF. For the CDR3, the DNA is TGCAGTGCCCAGGGTGATATTGGCTACACCTTC.